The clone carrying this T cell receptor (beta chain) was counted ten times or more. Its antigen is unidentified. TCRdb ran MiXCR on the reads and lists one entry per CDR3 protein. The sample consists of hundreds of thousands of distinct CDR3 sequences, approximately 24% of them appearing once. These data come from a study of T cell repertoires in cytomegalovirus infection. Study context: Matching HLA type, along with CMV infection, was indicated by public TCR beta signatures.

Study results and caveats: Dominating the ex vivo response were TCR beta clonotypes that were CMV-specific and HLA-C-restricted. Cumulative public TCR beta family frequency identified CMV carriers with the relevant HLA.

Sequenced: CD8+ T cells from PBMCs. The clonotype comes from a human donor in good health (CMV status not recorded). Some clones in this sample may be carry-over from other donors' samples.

CDR3 nucleotide sequence: TGTGCCAGCAGCGTTAGCGGGGGCCGTGCCTACGAGCAGTACTTC. Translating gives CASSVSGGRAYEQYF. The chain is built from TRBV7-9 and TRBJ2-7, with 9 bases that match TRBD2. Germline V gives CDR1 SEHNR, CDR2 FQNEAQ (reference sequence). V was clipped by 5 bases and J by 2 bases; unmatched bases: 7. CDR3 length: 15 residues.